The 25 T cell receptor beta chains below all came from one sample that was sequenced in a study of T-cell reconstitution after alpha-beta-depleted transplantation in children. Unique molecular identifiers featured in how the TCRbeta library was prepared. TCRdb re-derived calls from the PCR reads in MiXCR, one entry per CDR3 protein. The table shows around 490,000 distinct CDR3 sequences, with over 10% occurring only once. The specimen comprised PBMCs, mostly from graft donor cells, sampled 180 days after TCRalphabeta/CD19-depleted stem cell transplant. These receptors were taken from a female patient aged 2 to 10 who had a stem cell transplant for aplastic anemia, so the T cells may come from the graft donor.

This clonotype was seen a handful of times. This rearrangement joins TRBV5-6 to TRBJ1-2, with D unclear. Per the germline V gene, CDR1 is SGHDT and CDR2 is YYEEEE. The V gene lost 0 bases and the J gene lost 8 bases, with 11 bases spanning the gap. The CDR3 is 13 residues long. The CDR3 nucleotides read TGTGCCAGCAGCTTGGTTCCCAGCGGCGGCTACACCTTC. Its translation: CASSLVPSGGYTF.

Ten or more counts support this clonotype. The chain combines TRBV20-1 with TRBJ1-2, with D hard to call. Germline V gives CDR1 DFQATT, CDR2 SNEGSKA (reference sequence). Trimming pared 0 bases from V and 3 bases from J, leaving 5 bases between. The CDR3 runs 12 residues. The CDR3 nucleotides read TGCAGTGCTAGAGACCGGGACTATGGCTACACCTTC. This gives the protein CSARDRDYGYTF.

This clonotype was recorded a few times. A clone one base away is much larger, so this may be a read error. The chain is built from TRBV7-3 and TRBJ2-1, with D perhaps matching TRBD2 (6 bases). V lost 3 bases to trimming and J lost 0 bases, with 9 bases between them. The CDR3 contains 15 residues. The V gene's germline CDR1 is SGHTA and CDR2 FQGTGA. The CDR3 protein is CASSLASDSYNEQFF. CDR3 sequence (DNA): TGTGCCAGCAGCTTGGCTAGCGACTCCTACAATGAGCAGTTCTTC.

The rearrangement links TRBV7-8 to TRBJ2-7; 7 bases match TRBD1. The CDR3 runs to 15 residues. J gave up 3 bases and V 5 bases, and 10 bases lay outside the gene matches. Germline CDR1 SGHVS, CDR2 FQNEAQ. The CDR3 protein is CASSPPGQSFYEQYF. The CDR3 bases are TGTGCCAGCAGCCCTCCGGGACAGTCCTTCTACGAGCAGTACTTC.

The chain carries TRBV6-6 and TRBJ2-7; the D gene could be TRBD1 or TRBD2 (6 bases each). V was pared by 4 bases and J by 6 bases, with 13 bases between. Germline CDR1 and CDR2: MNHNY and SVGAGI (reference sequence). The CDR3 extends over 13 amino acids. Here the CDR3 reads CASSFRGLGEQYV. DNA for the CDR3: TGTGCCAGCAGTTTCAGGGGACTTGGCGAGCAGTACGTC.

This clonotype has more than one count but fewer than ten. V usage is TRBV6-1 and J usage is TRBJ1-1; TRBD1 might be the D (6 bases). This CDR3 is built from 16 residues. With 7 bases removed from V and 1 base from J, the gap between germline ends came to 19 bases. Germline CDR1 and CDR2: MNHNS and SASEGT. CDR3 bases: TGTGCCAGCACCCTAAAGGGACACACCAAGAACACTGAAGCTTTCTTT. Encoded protein: CASTLKGHTKNTEAFF.

This clonotype was seen a few times. V usage is TRBV6-5 and J usage is TRBJ2-3; weak D call: TRBD2 (7 bases). Trimming removed 0 bases at V and 4 bases at J, with 14 bases between. The CDR3 extends over 16 amino acids. Germline V gives CDR1 MNHEY, CDR2 SVGAGI. CDR3 bases: TGTGCCAGCAGTTACTCGATGGGGAGGGGGGCAGATACGCAGTATTTT. Translating gives CASSYSMGRGADTQYF.

V is TRBV6-2 or TRBV6-3 and J is TRBJ1-2; D perhaps matches TRBD1 (5 bases). The CDR3 has 14 amino acids. In germline, CDR1 is MNHEY, CDR2 SVGEGT. The V gene lost 1 base and the J gene lost 6 bases, with 12 bases spanning the gap. Here the CDR3 DNA reads TGTGCCAGCAGTTACTACCGGGGCCCAGATGGCTACACCTTC. Its protein product is CASSYYRGPDGYTF.

This clonotype was counted between two and nine times. This sequence joins TRBV6-2 or TRBV6-3 and TRBJ1-5, with 8 bases fitting TRBD1. This CDR3 is built from 12 residues. Per germline, CDR1 MNHEY and CDR2 SVGEGT. V shed 5 bases, J shed 12 bases, and the junction held 6 bases outside the gene matches. The CDR3 here is CASSPRTGCQHF. CDR3 DNA: TGTGCCAGCAGTCCCCGGACAGGGTGCCAGCATTTT.

This clonotype was seen repeatedly, ten times or more. The V and J genes are TRBV27 and TRBJ2-7; TRBD1 aligns across 8 bases. The germline CDR1 and CDR2 sequences are MNHEY and SMNVEV (reference sequence). CDR3 length equals 14 residues. The trim removed 3 bases at V and 3 bases at J, leaving 4 bases unmatched. For the CDR3, the DNA is TGTGCCAGCAGTTTTGGGACAGGCTTCTACGAGCAGTACTTC. Protein: CASSFGTGFYEQYF.

This clonotype occurred a few times. The rearrangement joins TRBV25-1 to TRBJ1-6; D is ambiguous. Germline V CDR1 and CDR2: MGHDK, SYGVNS. Trimming took off 5 bases at V and 0 bases at J, with 20 bases between the two ends. This CDR3 has 19 residues. The CDR3 nucleotides read TGTGCCAGCAGTTCACTACGGGCATCCGGAAGCTCCTATAATTCACCCCTCCACTTT. Amino acids: CASSSLRASGSSYNSPLHF.

CDR3 loop: CASSFTYGKAGGRSYNEQFF. CDR3 bases: TGTGCCAGCAGCTTCACTTACGGAAAAGCGGGGGGAAGATCCTACAATGAGCAGTTCTTC. The chain joins TRBV11-2 to TRBJ2-1; 9 bases match TRBD2. The germline CDR1 and CDR2 sequences are SGHAT and FQNNGV. The ends lost 3 bases at V and 1 base at J; junction bases unmatched: 16. The CDR3 length is 20 residues.

There are a few counts of this clonotype. V is TRBV29-1 and J is TRBJ1-4, with TRBD1 identical over 7 bases. Germline CDR1 reads SQVTM; CDR2 reads ANQGSEA. Trimming at V came to 5 bases and at J to 0 bases, leaving 9 bases not matched to a gene. This CDR3 region has 16 residues. This chain's CDR3 is CSVTPGQQATNEKLFF. CDR3 sequence (DNA): TGCAGCGTTACTCCGGGACAGCAAGCAACTAATGAAAAACTGTTTTTT.

The table lists this clonotype with a few counts. The gene calls are TRBV25-1 and TRBJ2-7; no clear D. The length of the CDR3 is 15 residues. The V gene's germline CDR1 is MGHDK and CDR2 SYGVNS. The V gene lost 2 bases and the J gene lost 5 bases, with 16 bases spanning the gap. In DNA, the CDR3 is TGTGCCAGCAGTGAAACGCTGGTACAGAAAAACGAGCAGTACTTC. This codes for CASSETLVQKNEQYF.

V gene TRBV7-8 combines with J gene TRBJ1-2, with TRBD1 identical over 7 bases. The CDR3 contains 14 residues. V was clipped by 0 bases and J by 8 bases; unmatched bases: 6. Per the germline V gene, CDR1 is SGHVS and CDR2 is FQNEAQ. The CDR3 sequence is CASSLAPQGVGYTF. The CDR3 DNA follows: TGTGCCAGCAGCTTAGCGCCCCAGGGGGTCGGCTACACCTTC.

This clonotype occurred a few times. Here the CDR3 reads CATSAQDNQPQHF. The DNA of the CDR3 is TGTGCCACCAGTGCCCAGGACAATCAGCCCCAGCATTTT. V gene TRBV24-1 combines with J gene TRBJ1-5, with no clear D. V was clipped by 5 bases and J by 3 bases, with 7 bases between them. Germline lookup yields CDR1 KGHDR and CDR2 SFDVKD. This CDR3 is built from 13 residues.

The CDR3 DNA reads TGTGCCACCAGTGACCGCCGACAGGGTACATCGGGTGGCTACACCTTC. This translates into CATSDRRQGTSGGYTF. This sequence joins TRBV24-1 and TRBJ1-2; 7 nucleotides match TRBD1. The junction had 14 bases not matched to a gene; V was cut back by 4 bases and J by 7 bases. CDR1 is KGHDR and CDR2 is SFDVKD in the germline V gene. This CDR3 is built from 16 residues.

The table lists this clonotype with a few counts. The V gene is TRBV5-4, the J gene TRBJ2-1; TRBD1 might be the D (5 bases). CDR1 is SGHNT, CDR2 YYREEE, per germline (reference sequence). The ends were cut back, 4 bases at V and 4 bases at J, with 15 bases in the middle. This CDR3 is built from 15 residues. Here the CDR3 DNA reads TGTGCCAGCAGCCCCCCAGGGAATCAATACAATGAGCAGTTCTTC. Its translation is CASSPPGNQYNEQFF.

This clonotype was recorded a few times. V gene TRBV20-1 combines with J gene TRBJ1-2, with unresolved D. Germline lookup yields CDR1 DFQATT and CDR2 SNEGSKA (reference sequence). The CDR3 runs to 12 residues. Trimming left V 5 bases short and J 2 bases short, with 9 bases between. DNA for the CDR3: TGCAGTGCTTCAAGGCGAAACTATGGCTACACCTTC. It is translated as CSASRRNYGYTF.

The V gene is TRBV7-2, the J gene TRBJ1-1, with D possibly matching TRBD1 (5 bases). Per germline, CDR1 SGHTA and CDR2 FQGNSA. Trimming removed 4 bases at V and 7 bases at J, with 16 bases between. The CDR3 runs 14 residues. CDR3 in amino acids: CASSSSTGGLEAFF. CDR3 nucleotide sequence: TGTGCCAGCAGCTCCAGTACAGGCGGGCTTGAAGCTTTCTTT.

V gene TRBV5-1 combines with J gene TRBJ2-3, with TRBD2 matching over 10 bases. Looked up from germline, CDR1 is SGHRS and CDR2 is YFSETQ. V lost 5 bases to trimming and J lost 7 bases; unmatched junction nucleotides: 10. The CDR3 spans 15 residues. Written as DNA, the CDR3 is TGCGCCAGCAGGGGTCTAGCGGGAGATGTGAATACGCAGTATTTT. This codes for CASRGLAGDVNTQYF.

This clonotype has ten or more counts. This chain links TRBV12-3 or TRBV12-4 with TRBJ2-7, with D maybe TRBD1 (6 bases). The CDR3 extends over 13 amino acids. Trimming removed 3 bases at V and 2 bases at J, with 8 bases between. CDR3 coding DNA: TGTGCCAGCAGTTTCGGGACACCCTACGAGCAGTACGTC. This sequence encodes CASSFGTPYEQYV.

The genes are TRBV20-1 and TRBJ2-7; 11 bases agree with TRBD2. The germline CDR1 and CDR2 sequences are DFQATT and SNEGSKA (reference sequence). This CDR3 is 14 amino acids long. With V trimmed by 3 bases and J by 6 bases, 7 bases remained unmatched. The CDR3, as DNA: TGCAGTGCTAGTAGCGGGAGGGCCATCGGCGAGCAGTACTTC. This encodes CSASSGRAIGEQYF.

The sample holds a few counts of this clonotype. The rearrangement links TRBV18 to TRBJ2-3, with 8 bases that match TRBD1. This CDR3 contains 15 residues. V trimming: 2 bases; J trimming: 4 bases; junction bases outside the gene matches: 5. Germline V lookup: CDR1 KGHSH, CDR2 LQKENI. The CDR3 is CASSPKLGQADTQYF. Written as DNA, the CDR3 is TGTGCCAGCTCACCAAAATTGGGACAGGCAGATACGCAGTATTTT.

V and J are TRBV7-2 and TRBJ2-1; unclear D gene. Germline assignment: CDR1 SGHTA and CDR2 FQGNSA. The CDR3 covers 10 residues. Trimming took off 8 bases at V and 9 bases at J, with 8 bases between the two ends. The CDR3 loop is CASGLAEQFF. CDR3 DNA sequence: TGTGCCAGCGGGCTGGCTGAGCAGTTCTTC. The complete variable domain, with remaining parts taken from reference TRBV7-2 and TRBJ2-1, reads GAGVSQSPSNKVTEKGKDVELRCDPISGHTALYWYRQSLGQGLEFLIYFQGNSAPDKSGLPSDRFSAERTGGSVSTLTIQRTQQEDSAVYLCASGLAEQFFGPGTRLTVL.